The source of this TCR beta chain is a study of shared clonotypes between healthy human individuals (dated by TCRdb to 2019 to 2021). Concerning the study at large: The cohort included a few men and a couple of women between 18 and 49 years of age. For each donor, CD4 naive and CD4 memory were each given three plates, CD8 naive was given two plates, and CD8 memory was given one plate. To estimate repertoire size and how much clonotype sharing occurs between individuals, the study deeply sequenced the blood TCR repertoires of five or six healthy adults. Libraries were prepared and TCR repertoires were sequenced by different laboratories using diverse techniques, in order to increase sequencing depth and limit assay-specific biases. Per donor, leukapheresis produced somewhere between about 0.94 and 9.5 billion PBMCs.

The donors were healthy, HIV-negative adults with no recently reported acute infections or vaccinations. Only Caucasian adults living in Nashville, Tennessee, USA were represented among the donors. CD4+ T cells were enriched through magnetic negative selection, after which naive cells were positively selected on CD45RA and the remaining negative fraction served as the memory subset. Blood was collected by leukapheresis, and PBMCs were isolated by Ficoll-Histopaque density gradient centrifugation and then cryopreserved in liquid nitrogen vapor phase. Purity and quantity of every magnetically sorted T cell population were checked by analytical flow cytometry. From each sorted fraction, genomic DNA was isolated and quantified by UV absorbance on a Nanodrop 2000c. Comment on this clone: Its antigen is not yet known. Per-nucleotide qualities are absent, and no much larger clonotype sits a single base away.

Using the deep immunoSEQ assay, TCR CDR3 regions were amplified from genomic DNA by multiplex PCR. Genomic DNA extracted from each cell subset was distributed evenly over all wells of several immunoSEQ 96-well plates, and each plate served as one replicate. For sorted subsets, roughly 0.2 ug genomic DNA, equal to 25,000 to 35,000 T cell genomes, was loaded into each replicate PCR. Purified libraries were measured with a Qubit 3.0 fluorometer, size-checked on a Bioanalyzer 2100, and measured again with the KAPA Library Quantification kit. Every immunoSEQ 96-well plate was sequenced on a separate single-read 150-cycle Illumina NextSeq 550 flow cell. The study's processing was this. Because the immunoSEQ output included only junctional sequences and no quality scores, the filtering could not be the same as the filtering used for full-length reads. To assign V/J genes and CDR3, sequences were annotated using PyIR, a Python wrapper for IgBLAST v1.9, with IMGT germline references. Reads were removed for weak V/J assignments (E-value above 1e-6), missing CDR3, stop codons, out-of-frame junctions, or ambiguous translated residues. V3J clonotypes were defined as sequences sharing the same inferred V gene, J gene, and CDR3 amino acid sequence. The percentage overlap between two repertoires was calculated by dividing the number of shared unique clonotypes by the size of the smaller repertoire. Three approaches were used to assess repertoire richness: RTK rarefaction, the Chao1 estimator, and Recon v2.1 estimates of unobserved clonotypes. For all TCRbeta clonotypes obtained by the gDNA method from four donors, generation probabilities were computed with OLGA. TCRdb mirrors the immuneACCESS table, restricted to in-frame sequences. Some clones are absent from its copies; in checked studies, under half trace to an unresolved V gene, and the reason for the others is unknown. That table is the source of V, J and clone size, and D and trimming were worked out from the DNA. A total of just over 2,000,000 clones appear in this sample, 85% to 95% of them only once. The top ten hold roughly 0.13% of the sample.

Paper-wide results and their limitations: Sharing across four donors was observed for around 4.8% of naive CD4, over 3% of naive CD8, about 2.3% of memory CD4, and roughly 0.43% of memory CD8 clonotypes. Even with the large sequencing depth, rarefaction of the sorted-subset datasets indicated that sequencing was incomplete. Pairwise subsampling indicated that sequencing depth was expected to affect the degree of clonotype sharing among donors. Compared with non-shared clonotypes, the clonotypes found in all four sorted-subset donors had higher generation probabilities. Naive subsets generally had larger estimated clonotype richness than memory subsets. Sampling was restricted to blood, and TCR repertoires in tissues likely differ from the TCR repertoires found in blood. The genetic and exposure-history diversity represented was limited by the small number of donors.

The sequence was collected from a man younger than 35 in good health. Sequences were obtained from naive CD4+ T cells sorted from blood. This specimen's cell subset or site label, per the study, means: CD45RA+ positively selected.

The DNA sequence follows: TGTGCCAGCAGCCTGGAACAGGGGGCGCGCAATGAGCAGTTCTTC. Translated, it gives CASSLEQGARNEQFF. The chain uses TRBV7-3 and TRBJ2-1; 9 central nucleotides agree with TRBD1. Taken from the germline V gene, the CDR1 and CDR2 loops are SGHTA and FQGTGA. Unmatched junction bases come to 8, with V trimmed by 5 bases and J by 6 bases. Including cysteine and phenylalanine, the CDR3 has 15 amino acids. CDR3 DNA only is kept here, 45 bases in frame from base 1.